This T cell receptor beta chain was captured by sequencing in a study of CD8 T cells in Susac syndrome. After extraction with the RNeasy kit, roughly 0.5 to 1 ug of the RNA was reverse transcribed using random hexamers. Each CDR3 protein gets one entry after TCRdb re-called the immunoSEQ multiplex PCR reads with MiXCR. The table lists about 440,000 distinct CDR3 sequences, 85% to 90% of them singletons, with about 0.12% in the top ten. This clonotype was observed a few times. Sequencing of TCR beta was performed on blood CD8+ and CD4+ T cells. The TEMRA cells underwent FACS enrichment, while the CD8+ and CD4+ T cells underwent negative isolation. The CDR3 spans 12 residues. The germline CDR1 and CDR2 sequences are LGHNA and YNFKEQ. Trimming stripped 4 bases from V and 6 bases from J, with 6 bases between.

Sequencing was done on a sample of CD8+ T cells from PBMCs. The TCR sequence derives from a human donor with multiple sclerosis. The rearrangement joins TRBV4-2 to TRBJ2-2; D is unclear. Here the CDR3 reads CASSPLAGELFF. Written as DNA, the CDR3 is TGTGCCAGCAGCCCTCTCGCCGGGGAGCTGTTTTTT.